Following are 4 T cell receptor beta chains from one sample sequenced in a study of blood T cells in healthy people across ages. A second PCR, run for roughly 7 to 12 cycles, used a sample-barcoded 5' primer plus a J-beta primer mix. TCRdb used MiXCR to reprocess the 5' RACE reads, holding one entry per CDR3 protein. Among 1.5 million to 2 million distinct CDR3 sequences listed, roughly 27% were seen once. Sequenced input: blood. These receptors were taken from a woman aged 25-40 years in good health.

The table lists this clonotype with a few counts. The rearrangement links TRBV12-5 to TRBJ1-5; no firm D call. The V end lost 0 bases, the J end lost 5 bases, and 17 bases lay between the germline ends. Germline CDR1 is LGHNT and CDR2 is FRNRAP. CDR3 length: 17 residues. CDR3 loop: CASGLVVGRLRDQPQHF. Here the CDR3 DNA reads TGTGCTAGTGGTTTGGTAGTTGGGAGACTGCGGGATCAGCCCCAGCATTTT.

This clonotype turned up a few times. The chain recombines TRBV3-1 with TRBJ1-2; D is ambiguous. V was shortened by 4 bases and J by 3 bases, with 9 bases between the two germline ends. The CDR3 runs to 13 residues. Germline values: CDR1 LGHDT, CDR2 YNNKEL (reference sequence). CDR3 DNA sequence: TGTGCCAGCAGCCCCCTTCGGGACTATGGCTACACCTTC. It specifies CASSPLRDYGYTF. Combining the CDR3 with reference TRBV3-1 and TRBJ1-2 gives the whole variable domain DTAVSQTPKYLVTQMGNDKSIKCEQNLGHDTMYWYKQDSKKFLKIMFSYNNKELIINETVPNRFSPKSPDKAHLNLHINSLELGDSAVYFCASSPLRDYGYTFGSGTRLTVV.

The sample holds a few counts of this clonotype. The chain recombines TRBV10-2 with TRBJ2-3; D not certain. Deletions cut 11 bases from V and 2 bases from J, with 8 bases between. The CDR3 sequence is 11 residues long. Germline CDR1 is WSHSY and CDR2 is SAAADI. CDR3 sequence (DNA): TGCGCCGTCCACCCCACAGATACGCAGTATTTT. Translation: CAVHPTDTQYF.

The chain carries TRBV12-3 or TRBV12-4 and TRBJ2-1; 10 bases are shared with TRBD2. V gave up 6 bases and J gave up 6 bases; unmatched junction bases: 11. The CDR3 length is 16 residues. The CDR3 DNA follows: TGTGCCAGCAGCCTCCTGACTAGCGGGCGGCCCAATGAGCAGTTCTTC. It yields the protein CASSLLTSGRPNEQFF.